The 10 T cell receptor beta chains presented below share a single source sample, sequenced in a study of identifying expanded T cells in peripheral blood. The protocol was immunoSEQ multiplex PCR, while the TCRdb copy is restricted to in-frame clones and leaves out a portion. This sample carries approximately 92,000 clones, 70% to 90% of them seen once, and the ten largest clones take 4.5%. Sequencing was carried out using blood. Every receptor here comes from a person aged 18 to 70 in good health.

The chain links TRBV11-2 to TRBJ1-4; tentatively, D is TRBD1 (5 bases). The length of the CDR3 is 15 residues. Trimming took 6 bases from V and 8 from J, leaving 19 bases between them. Germline V gene sequence: CDR1 SGHAT, CDR2 FQNNGV. The CDR3 DNA follows: TGTGCCAGCAGACATAACATGGGGGGACCGGAAAAACTGTTTTTT. Translation: CASRHNMGGPEKLFF. Full variable domain (missing parts from reference TRBV11-2 and TRBJ1-4): EAGVAQSPRYKIIEKRQSVAFWCNPISGHATLYWYQQILGQGPKLLIQFQNNGVVDDSQLPKDRFSAERLKGVDSTLKIQPAKLEDSAVYLCASRHNMGGPEKLFFGSGTQLSVL.

This clone was seen a single time. This chain uses TRBV9 with TRBJ2-7; 7 bases fit TRBD1. Germline assignment: CDR1 SGDLS and CDR2 YYNGEE. The CDR3 covers 14 residues. V shed 0 bases, J shed 0 bases, and the junction held 0 bases outside the gene matches. The CDR3 bases are TGTGCCAGCAGCGTAGGGGACAGCTCCTACGAGCAGTACTTC. It encodes CASSVGDSSYEQYF.

This clone was seen more than once but under ten times. The rearrangement joins TRBV30 to TRBJ2-3; 7 bases line up with TRBD2. The CDR3 extends over 13 amino acids. Germline V gives CDR1 GTSNPN, CDR2 SVGIG (reference sequence). V shed 5 bases and J 4 bases; nucleotides not matched to a gene: 6. CDR3 nucleotides: TGTGCCTGGGCGGGGGTCGGACCAGATACGCAGTATTTT. Translated: CAWAGVGPDTQYF.

This clone has more than one count but fewer than ten. The chain is built from TRBV6-5 and TRBJ1-5; D is undetermined. The CDR3 runs to 10 residues. Germline lookup yields CDR1 MNHEY and CDR2 SVGAGI. Trimming pared 8 bases from V and 9 bases from J, leaving 8 bases between. The CDR3 loop reads CASGILPQHF. The CDR3 DNA sequence: TGTGCCAGCGGGATCCTGCCCCAGCATTTT.

The chain carries TRBV7-9 and TRBJ2-1; TRBD2 agrees at 12 bases. V was pared by 3 bases and J by 9 bases, with 0 bases of the junction left unmatched. CDR1 is SEHNR, CDR2 FQNEAQ, per germline (reference sequence). There are 13 residues in the CDR3. The CDR3 DNA is TGTGCCAGCAGCTTGGGACTAGCGGGTGAGCAGTTCTTC. It codes for CASSLGLAGEQFF. Drawing the rest from reference TRBV7-9 and TRBJ2-1, the complete variable domain is DTGVSQNPRHKITKRGQNVTFRCDPISEHNRLYWYRQTLGQGPEFLTYFQNEAQLEKSRLLSDRFSAERPKGSFSTLEIQRTEQGDSAMYLCASSLGLAGEQFFGPGTRLTVL.

The chain combines TRBV5-6 with TRBJ1-2; D unclear. The CDR3 consists of 12 residues. V lost 10 bases and J lost 0, with 10 bases in between. Looked up from germline, CDR1 is SGHDT and CDR2 is YYEEEE. The CDR3 bases are TGTGCCTTATTGGGATCTAACTATGGCTACACCTTC. Translating gives CALLGSNYGYTF. The whole variable domain, filled in from reference TRBV5-6 and TRBJ1-2, reads DAGVTQSPTHLIKTRGQQVTLRCSPKSGHDTVSWYQQALGQGPQFIFQYYEEEERQRGNFPDRFSGHQFPNYSSELNVNALLLGDSALYLCALLGSNYGYTFGSGTRLTVV.

The J gene is TRBJ1-2, the V gene TRBV30; 8 nucleotides agree with TRBD1. J was trimmed by 6 bases and V by 4 bases; bases with no gene match: 13. The germline CDR1 and CDR2 sequences are GTSNPN and SVGIG (reference sequence). The length of the CDR3 is 15 residues. CDR3 bases: TGTGCCTGGAACCAGGGGGCAAAACTGAGCGATGGCTACACCTTC. It is translated as CAWNQGAKLSDGYTF. Full variable domain (remainder filled in from reference TRBV30 and TRBJ1-2): SQTIHQWPATLVQPVGSPLSLECTVEGTSNPNLYWYRQAAGRGLQLLFYSVGIGQISSEVPQNLSASRPQDRQFILSSKKLLLSDSGFYLCAWNQGAKLSDGYTFGSGTRLTVV.

The J gene is TRBJ2-1, the V gene TRBV7-8; D possibly uses TRBD1 or TRBD2 (5 bases each). V lost 5 bases and J lost 3, with 11 bases in between. The germline gives CDR1 SGHVS, CDR2 FQNEAQ. This CDR3 region has 14 residues. The CDR3 spells CASSESGRYNEQFF. The CDR3, as DNA: TGTGCCAGCAGCGAGTCGGGGCGCTACAATGAGCAGTTCTTC.

The chain joins TRBV2 to TRBJ2-7; D ambiguous. The CDR3 consists of 13 residues. Deletions cut 6 bases from V and 2 bases from J, with 11 bases between. From germline, CDR1 is SNHLY and CDR2 FYNNEI. In nucleotides, the CDR3 is TGTGCCAGCAGATGGGTGAGTCCCTACGAGCAGTACTTC. The encoded protein is CASRWVSPYEQYF.

This chain links TRBV7-3 with TRBJ2-3; a possible D gene is TRBD1 (6 bases). The CDR3 runs to 15 residues. Looked up from germline, CDR1 is SGHTA and CDR2 is FQGTGA. Trimming shortened V by 2 bases and J by 0 bases, and 9 bases separated the two germline ends. This CDR3 is CASSLSGTSTDTQYF. The CDR3 nucleotides are TGTGCCAGCAGCTTATCCGGGACAAGCACAGATACGCAGTATTTT. Together with reference TRBV7-3 and TRBJ2-3, the CDR3 gives the full variable domain: GAGVSQTPSNKVTEKGKYVELRCDPISGHTALYWYRQSLGQGPEFLIYFQGTGAADDSGLPNDRFFAVRPEGSVSTLKIQRTERGDSAVYLCASSLSGTSTDTQYFGPGTRLTVL.